One and the same sample provided the 5 T cell receptor beta chains below, sequenced in a study of CD8 T cells in ankylosing spondylitis. Using its own MiXCR run on the 5' RACE reads, TCRdb lists one record per CDR3 protein. The sample yields 470,000 or so distinct CDR3 sequences, 25% to 30% seen once. These receptors have no known antigen. General study points: There was a TCR beta motif, made of several highly homologous variants, that appeared characteristic of ankylosing spondylitis blood.

The sequenced material came from blood, either unsorted or a sorted T cell fraction (not recorded which). These receptors came from a male donor with ankylosing spondylitis.

V and J are TRBV7-7 and TRBJ2-2; no reliable D call. Germline V gives CDR1 SSHAT, CDR2 FNYEAQ (reference sequence). The CDR3 loop spans 13 amino acids. The germline V and J ends were trimmed by 0 bases and 6 bases, with 5 bases remaining between them. Here the CDR3 DNA reads TGTGCCAGCAGCTTAGCGGATTCCGGGGAGCTGTTTTTT. It codes for CASSLADSGELFF.

This clonotype occurred a few times. The chain combines TRBV10-2 with TRBJ1-1; no reliable D call. The ends were cut back, 4 bases at V and 1 base at J, with 4 bases in the middle. There are 12 residues in the CDR3. CDR1 and CDR2 from the germline V gene are WSHSY and SAAADI. The CDR3, as DNA: TGCGCCAGCAGTGGGGAGAACACTGAAGCTTTCTTT. Translation: CASSGENTEAFF.

V is TRBV11-2 and J is TRBJ1-4, with 7 bases lining up with TRBD1. V was clipped by 1 base and J by 4 bases; unmatched bases: 3. Germline V lookup: CDR1 SGHAT, CDR2 FQNNGV. The CDR3 loop spans 15 amino acids. The CDR3 loop is CASSLVGTVNEKLFF. The DNA of the CDR3 is TGTGCCAGCAGCTTAGTTGGGACAGTTAATGAAAAACTGTTTTTT.

This clonotype has a count of ten or more. The chain links TRBV12-3 or TRBV12-4 to TRBJ2-1, with TRBD2 as a possible D gene (6 bases). This CDR3 is 10 amino acids long. Trimming stripped 5 bases from V and 10 bases from J, with 6 bases between. The CDR3 nucleotides are TGTGCCAGCAGTCGGGGGGAGCAGTTCTTC. Translated, it gives CASSRGEQFF.

The CDR3 DNA reads as TGTGCCAGTAGTGGCCGGGAGCCAGGGTTGGTCAATGAGCAGTTCTTC. It specifies CASSGREPGLVNEQFF. The chain couples TRBV19 to TRBJ2-1; maybe TRBD2 (6 bases). CDR3 length: 16 residues. From germline, CDR1 is LNHDA and CDR2 SQIVND (reference sequence). The V end lost 5 bases, the J end lost 6 bases, and 20 bases lay between the germline ends.